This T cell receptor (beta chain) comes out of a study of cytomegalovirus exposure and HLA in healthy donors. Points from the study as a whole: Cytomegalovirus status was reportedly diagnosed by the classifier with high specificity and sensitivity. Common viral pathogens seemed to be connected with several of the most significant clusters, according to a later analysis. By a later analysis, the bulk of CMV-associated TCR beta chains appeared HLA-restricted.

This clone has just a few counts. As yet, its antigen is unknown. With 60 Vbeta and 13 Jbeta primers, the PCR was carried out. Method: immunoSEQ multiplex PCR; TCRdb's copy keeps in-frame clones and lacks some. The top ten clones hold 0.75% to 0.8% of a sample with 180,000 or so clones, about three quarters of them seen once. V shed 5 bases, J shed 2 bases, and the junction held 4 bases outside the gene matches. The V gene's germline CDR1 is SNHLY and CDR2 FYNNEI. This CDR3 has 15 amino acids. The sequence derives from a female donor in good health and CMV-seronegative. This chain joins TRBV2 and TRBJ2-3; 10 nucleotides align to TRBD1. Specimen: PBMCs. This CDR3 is CASSMGTGVTDTQYF. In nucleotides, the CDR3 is TGTGCCAGCAGTATGGGGACAGGGGTCACAGATACGCAGTATTTT. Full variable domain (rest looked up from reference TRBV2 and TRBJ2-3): EPEVTQTPSHQVTQMGQEVILRCVPISNHLYFYWYRQILGQKVEFLVSFYNNEISEKSEIFDDQFSVERPDGSNFTLKIRSTKLEDSAMYFCASSMGTGVTDTQYFGPGTRLTVL.